One sample yielded the 21 T cell receptor beta chains listed below, sequenced in a study of CD8 T cells in ankylosing spondylitis. Notes on the study in general: A TCR beta motif of under 10 highly homologous variants appeared characteristic of ankylosing spondylitis blood.

Antigens of these TCRs are unknown. Using its own MiXCR run on the 5' RACE reads, TCRdb lists one record per CDR3 protein. Here the sample spans about 500,000 distinct CDR3 sequences, approximately 5.3% being singletons. Input material: blood, either unsorted or a sorted T cell fraction (not recorded which). These receptor sequences come from a male donor with ankylosing spondylitis.

With regard to this clonotype: Possible read error: a much larger clone is one base away. The J gene is TRBJ2-3, the V gene TRBV7-2, with TRBD1 as a possible D gene (5 bases). Per germline, CDR1 SGHTA and CDR2 FQGNSA. Between the trimmed V and J ends, which lost 0 bases and 2 bases, there was a span of 9 bases. The length of the CDR3 is 15 residues. CDR3 protein: CASSLAGAYTDTQYF. The CDR3 DNA reads as TGTGCCAGCAGCTTAGCAGGGGCGTACACAGATACGCAGTATTTT.

There are many counts of this clonotype. The rearrangement joins TRBV9 to TRBJ2-1; 14 positions match TRBD2. V lost 0 bases to trimming and J lost 7 bases; unmatched junction nucleotides: 0. Germline loops: CDR1 SGDLS, CDR2 YYNGEE. CDR3 length equals 15 residues. CDR3 loop: CASSVGTSGRNEQFF. As DNA, the CDR3 is TGTGCCAGCAGCGTAGGGACTAGCGGGAGGAATGAGCAGTTCTTC. Together with reference TRBV9 and TRBJ2-1, the CDR3 gives the full variable domain: DSGVTQTPKHLITATGQRVTLRCSPRSGDLSVYWYQQSLDQGLQFLIQYYNGEERAKGNILERFSAQQFPDLHSELNLSSLELGDSALYFCASSVGTSGRNEQFFGPGTRLTVL.

At least ten counts were recorded for this clonotype. The V call is TRBV18, the J call TRBJ1-1, with D unresolved. The germline V and J ends were trimmed by 8 bases and 2 bases, with 12 bases remaining between them. This CDR3 has 13 residues. Germline CDR1 reads KGHSH; CDR2 reads LQKENI. The CDR3 DNA follows: TGTGCCAGCACAAGCCAGGCCAACACTGAAGCTTTCTTT. Translated: CASTSQANTEAFF.

This clonotype has ten or more counts. The rearrangement links TRBV6-5 to TRBJ2-5; D not certain. Germline loops: CDR1 MNHEY, CDR2 SVGAGI. There are 12 residues in the CDR3. V lost 6 bases and J lost 5, with 10 bases in between. The CDR3 DNA follows: TGTGCCAGCAGCCACGGGTGGGAGACCCAGTACTTC. Translated: CASSHGWETQYF.

This clonotype was counted only a few times. V and J are TRBV7-2 and TRBJ2-7, with 10 positions matching TRBD1. The CDR3 has 16 residues. Germline loops: CDR1 SGHTA, CDR2 FQGNSA. J lost 4 bases, V lost 5 bases, and 11 bases had no gene match. CDR3 region: CASSLSPGTGVYEQYF. The CDR3 DNA is TGTGCCAGCAGCCTCTCGCCCGGGACAGGGGTGTACGAGCAGTACTTC.

This clonotype was seen many times. The rearrangement links TRBV4-1 to TRBJ2-7; D perhaps matches TRBD1 (5 bases). Trimming removed 0 bases at V and 2 bases at J, with 11 bases between. Germline CDR1 is MGHRA and CDR2 is YSYEKL. This CDR3 has 15 residues. DNA of the CDR3: TGCGCCAGCAGCCAAGATTATAACAGGCCCTACGAGCAGTACTTC. Translation: CASSQDYNRPYEQYF.

This clonotype occurred many times. The chain is built from TRBV9 and TRBJ1-2; 10 nucleotides align to TRBD1. The CDR3 runs to 17 residues. V was clipped by 0 bases and J by 6 bases; unmatched bases: 11. Germline CDR1 is SGDLS and CDR2 is YYNGEE. The CDR3 spells CASSVGVSGQGRNGYTF. For the CDR3, the DNA is TGTGCCAGCAGCGTAGGGGTTTCGGGACAGGGGAGGAATGGCTACACCTTC. Filled out from reference TRBV9 and TRBJ1-2, the complete variable domain reads DSGVTQTPKHLITATGQRVTLRCSPRSGDLSVYWYQQSLDQGLQFLIQYYNGEERAKGNILERFSAQQFPDLHSELNLSSLELGDSALYFCASSVGVSGQGRNGYTFGSGTRLTVV.

This clonotype has ten or more counts. This chain links TRBV6-2 or TRBV6-3 with TRBJ2-2, with 8 bases identical to TRBD2. Germline trimming cut 6 bases from V and 0 bases from J; bases unmatched to any gene: 12. This CDR3 spans 18 amino acids. CDR1 is MNHEY and CDR2 is SVGEGT in the germline V gene. As DNA, the CDR3 is TGTGCCAGCAGACTTTTCTCTAGCGGGTCTTCGAACACCGGGGAGCTGTTTTTT. Translated: CASRLFSSGSSNTGELFF.

This clonotype was seen only a few times. CDR3 sequence reads: CASGPGTATYEQYF. In DNA, the CDR3 is TGCGCCAGCGGCCCCGGGACAGCGACCTACGAGCAGTACTTC. The chain employs TRBV5-1 and TRBJ2-7; 7 positions match TRBD1. From germline, CDR1 is SGHRS and CDR2 YFSETQ. The J segment lost 2 bases and the V segment lost 7 bases, leaving 9 bases of the junction unmatched. The CDR3 has 14 amino acids.

This clonotype was seen a handful of times. J is TRBJ1-5 and V is TRBV28, with D hard to call. The CDR3 length is 12 residues. CDR1 MDHEN and CDR2 SYDVKM come from the germline V gene. Trimming removed 6 bases at V and 6 bases at J, with 9 bases between. The CDR3 DNA follows: TGTGCCAGCAGAGGCGCCGGTCAGCCCCAGCATTTT. Its translation is CASRGAGQPQHF.

In this sample, this clonotype turned up a few times. J is TRBJ2-2 and V is TRBV6-1, with 7 positions matching TRBD1. J lost 1 base, V lost 6 bases, and 2 bases had no gene match. This CDR3 is built from 14 residues. Germline-derived CDR1 and CDR2 are MNHNS and SASEGT. The CDR3: CASRPGGNTGELFF. Written as DNA, the CDR3 is TGTGCCAGCAGACCAGGGGGGAACACCGGGGAGCTGTTTTTT.

This clonotype was seen at least ten times. The J gene is TRBJ2-3, the V gene TRBV7-6; D is ambiguous. Trimming removed 4 bases at V and 5 bases at J, with 7 bases between. The CDR3 is 12 amino acids. Germline V lookup: CDR1 SGHVS, CDR2 FNYEAQ. The CDR3 is CASSSGGDTQYF. CDR3 sequence (DNA): TGTGCCAGCAGCTCGGGTGGAGATACGCAGTATTTT.

The rearrangement joins TRBV2 to TRBJ1-5; D is unclear. Germline loops: CDR1 SNHLY, CDR2 FYNNEI. Trimming removed 7 bases at V and 0 bases at J, with 7 bases between. This CDR3 region has 13 residues. This CDR3 reads CASTGNSNQPQHF. DNA of the CDR3: TGTGCCAGCACGGGGAATAGCAATCAGCCCCAGCATTTT.

This clonotype was counted many times. The chain carries TRBV10-3 and TRBJ1-6, with 7 bases that match TRBD1. Germline values: CDR1 ENHRY, CDR2 SYGVKD. The J segment lost 8 bases and the V segment lost 3 bases, leaving 7 bases of the junction unmatched. The CDR3 has 15 residues. CDR3 DNA: TGTGCCATCAGTGACCAAACAGGACAGGATTCACCCCTCCACTTT. Amino acids: CAISDQTGQDSPLHF.

This clonotype has ten or more counts. The CDR3 loop is CASSVAGHFSYEQYF. CDR3 bases: TGTGCCAGCAGCGTAGCGGGACACTTCTCCTACGAGCAGTACTTC. The chain recombines TRBV9 with TRBJ2-7; perhaps TRBD1 as D (6 bases). V gave up 0 bases and J gave up 0 bases, with 10 bases separating them. This CDR3 comprises 15 residues. CDR1 and CDR2 from the germline V gene are SGDLS and YYNGEE.

The chain joins TRBV2 to TRBJ1-5; D not resolved. Germline CDR1 is SNHLY and CDR2 is FYNNEI. Trimming removed 6 bases at V and 6 bases at J, with 21 bases between. CDR3 size: 16 residues. The CDR3 DNA follows: TGTGCCAGCAGCTCCGCCCAATACGGGGTGGTTCAGCCCCAGCATTTT. It encodes CASSSAQYGVVQPQHF.

This clonotype has ten or more counts. CDR3 DNA: TGCAGCGTTGTGACCGCAGATACGCAGTATTTT. This codes for CSVVTADTQYF. The chain joins TRBV29-1 to TRBJ2-3, with no clear D. The CDR3 length is 11 residues. Trimming left V 4 bases short and J 4 bases short, with 6 bases between. Germline V gives CDR1 SQVTM, CDR2 ANQGSEA.

This clonotype was seen ten or more times. V gene TRBV20-1 combines with J gene TRBJ1-4; D might be TRBD1 (6 bases). Germline loops: CDR1 DFQATT, CDR2 SNEGSKA (reference sequence). With 0 bases removed from V and 7 bases from J, the gap between germline ends came to 9 bases. CDR3 length: 13 amino acids. CDR3 coding DNA: TGCAGTGCTAGAGATCTCAGGGGTGAAAAACTGTTTTTT. Translated: CSARDLRGEKLFF.

The J gene is TRBJ2-5, the V gene TRBV3-1; TRBD2 agrees at 7 bases. The junction had 9 bases not matched to a gene; V was cut back by 3 bases and J by 8 bases. From germline, CDR1 is LGHDT and CDR2 YNNKEL (reference sequence). CDR3 length: 14 amino acids. CDR3 nucleotides: TGTGCCAGCAGCCAGACCGGGACTACCAAAACCCAGTACTTC. This encodes CASSQTGTTKTQYF.

This clonotype was found many times. The chain joins TRBV5-1 to TRBJ1-1; a weak D match, TRBD1 (6 bases). V was shortened by 2 bases and J by 7 bases, with 18 bases between the two germline ends. The CDR3 extends over 15 amino acids. Germline loops: CDR1 SGHRS, CDR2 YFSETQ. Here the CDR3 reads CASSFGGARMSEAFF. For the CDR3, the DNA is TGCGCCAGCAGCTTCGGGGGGGCGAGGATGAGTGAAGCTTTCTTT.

This chain connects TRBV20-1 to TRBJ2-7; the D gene is possibly TRBD1 (6 bases). V lost 5 bases to trimming and J lost 4 bases, with 18 bases between them. CDR1 and CDR2 (germline): DFQATT, SNEGSKA (reference sequence). CDR3 size: 14 residues. The CDR3 coding sequence is TGCAGTGCTCGCCTCAGGGTGACAGGTTACGAGCAGTACTTC. Encoded protein: CSARLRVTGYEQYF.